A single sample gave rise to the 12 T cell receptor beta chains below, sequenced in a study of blood T cell repertoires in COVID-19. Some clones are missing from TCRdb's copy, which holds only in-frame ones; the method was immunoSEQ multiplex PCR. The table shows approximately 88,000 clones, with about 80% occurring only once. Sample: peripheral blood. The receptors were gathered from a woman of 80 years or more with acute or convalescent COVID-19.

V gene TRBV5-4 combines with J gene TRBJ2-1, with 8 bases identical to TRBD2. V gave up 2 bases and J gave up 0 bases; unmatched junction bases: 4. The germline V gene encodes CDR1 SGHNT and CDR2 YYREEE (reference sequence). The CDR3 is made up of 16 amino acids. DNA of the CDR3: TGTGCCAGCAGCTTAAAGACTAGCGCCTCCTACAATGAGCAGTTCTTC. It encodes CASSLKTSASYNEQFF.

The chain is built from TRBV2 and TRBJ2-2; TRBD1 is a possible D gene (6 bases). Germline CDR1 reads SNHLY; CDR2 reads FYNNEI. The CDR3 is 15 amino acids. Trimming took 4 bases from V and 0 from J, leaving 9 bases between them. DNA for the CDR3: TGTGCCAGCAGTGGACAGGTCGCGAACACCGGGGAGCTGTTTTTT. Translated, it gives CASSGQVANTGELFF.

The chain recombines TRBV19 with TRBJ2-7, with 7 bases that match TRBD2. The length of the CDR3 is 15 residues. Germline CDR1 is LNHDA and CDR2 is SQIVND (reference sequence). The V segment lost 0 bases and the J segment 2 bases; nucleotides outside the gene matches: 4. For the CDR3, the DNA is TGTGCCAGTAGTATAGATGGGGGGGGGACCTACGAGCAGTACTTC. This encodes CASSIDGGGTYEQYF.

The V and J genes are TRBV9 and TRBJ1-3; 8 nucleotides match TRBD1. The J segment lost 2 bases and the V segment lost 4 bases, leaving 5 bases of the junction unmatched. Per the germline V gene, CDR1 is SGDLS and CDR2 is YYNGEE. The CDR3 loop spans 15 amino acids. In nucleotides, the CDR3 is TGTGCCAGCAGCCCCCGGGACAGGACTGGAAACACCATATATTTT. Translated: CASSPRDRTGNTIYF. Full variable domain (outside the CDR3, taken from reference TRBV9 and TRBJ1-3): DSGVTQTPKHLITATGQRVTLRCSPRSGDLSVYWYQQSLDQGLQFLIQYYNGEERAKGNILERFSAQQFPDLHSELNLSSLELGDSALYFCASSPRDRTGNTIYFGEGSWLTVV.

This sequence joins TRBV10-3 and TRBJ1-2; D possibly corresponds to TRBD1 (5 bases). Germline CDR1 and CDR2: ENHRY and SYGVKD. The CDR3 has 13 amino acids. Trimming removed 2 bases from V and 5 bases from J, with 9 bases in between. The CDR3 region has the DNA TGTGCCATCAGTGAGGGACAAGATTATGGCTACACCTTC. Translation gives CAISEGQDYGYTF.

The chain employs TRBV7-9 and TRBJ2-7; D call uncertain. The CDR3 runs to 11 residues. From germline, CDR1 is SEHNR and CDR2 FQNEAQ (reference sequence). V shed 8 bases and J shed 1 base, with 6 bases lying between them. The CDR3 nucleotides read TGTGCCAGCGGAGATTCCTACGAGCAGTACTTC. Its protein is CASGDSYEQYF.

In its sample, this clone was seen once. V and J are TRBV5-1 and TRBJ2-7; possible D gene TRBD2, 7 bases. Between the trimmed V and J ends, which lost 7 bases and 5 bases, there was a span of 22 bases. The CDR3 length is 15 residues. The germline gives CDR1 SGHRS, CDR2 YFSETQ. The CDR3, as DNA: TGCGCCAGCTCGGGTGGGGGGGGCGGCGGCCACGAGCAGTACTTC. Translation: CASSGGGGGGHEQYF.

The sample holds one count of this clone. The rearrangement joins TRBV5-1 to TRBJ1-1; possibly TRBD1 for D (6 bases). There are 14 residues in the CDR3. V was clipped by 4 bases and J by 4 bases, with 14 bases between them. Looked up from germline, CDR1 is SGHRS and CDR2 is YFSETQ. The CDR3 DNA sequence: TGCGCCAGCAGCGCCACTACAGGGATCACTGAAGCTTTCTTT. Translated, it gives CASSATTGITEAFF. Full variable domain (remainder filled in from reference TRBV5-1 and TRBJ1-1): KAGVTQTPRYLIKTRGQQVTLSCSPISGHRSVSWYQQTPGQGLQFLFEYFSETQRNKGNFPGRFSGRQFSNSRSEMNVSTLELGDSALYLCASSATTGITEAFFGQGTRLTVV.

The table lists this clone with a count of one. The V and J genes are TRBV21-1 and TRBJ2-1; the D call of TRBD2 is as the table states it, not checked on the DNA. TRBV21-1 is labeled a pseudogene. CDR3 length: 18 amino acids. This CDR3 is CASSPGLAGGPSYNEQFF. DNA of the CDR3: TGTGCCAGCAGCCCGGGACTAGCGGGAGGGCCCTCGTACAATGAGCAGTTCTTC.

This chain links TRBV25-1 with TRBJ1-1; 10 bases line up with TRBD1. CDR1 is MGHDK and CDR2 is SYGVNS in the germline V gene. The CDR3 runs to 15 residues. V lost 3 bases to trimming and J lost 6 bases; unmatched junction nucleotides: 7. CDR3 loop: CASSDRSGQGSEAFF. The CDR3 bases are TGTGCCAGCAGTGATAGGTCGGGACAGGGGTCTGAAGCTTTCTTT.

This clone was seen more than once but under ten times. This rearrangement joins TRBV18 to TRBJ2-3; 10 nucleotides line up with TRBD1. Germline CDR1 is KGHSH and CDR2 is LQKENI. The ends lost 5 bases at V and 3 bases at J; junction bases unmatched: 5. The CDR3 loop spans 15 amino acids. For the CDR3, the DNA is TGTGCCAGCTCAGCAGACAGGGGGCATACAGATACGCAGTATTTT. As protein: CASSADRGHTDTQYF.

V and J are TRBV5-8 and TRBJ2-2; 9 bases align to TRBD2. There are 19 residues in the CDR3. CDR1 is SGHTS and CDR2 is YDEGEE in the germline V gene. V gave up 1 base and J gave up 5 bases; unmatched junction bases: 15. Here the CDR3 reads CASSLFLRGGITRTGELFF. CDR3 coding DNA: TGTGCCAGCAGCTTGTTCTTGCGGGGGGGCATTACGAGGACCGGGGAGCTGTTTTTT.